Listed here are 9 T cell receptor beta chains from one sample, sequenced in a study of identical twins. TCRdb re-called the 5' RACE reads through MiXCR, storing one row per CDR3 protein. The sample consists of around 1.7 million distinct CDR3 sequences, about 30% of them appearing once. What was sequenced was cord blood. These receptors were taken from a newborn girl in good health.

This clonotype has more than one count but fewer than ten. CDR3 sequence: CASSFDSAGSSEQYF. DNA of the CDR3: TGCGCCAGCAGCTTTGATTCGGCAGGGTCGTCCGAGCAGTACTTC. J is TRBJ2-7 and V is TRBV5-1, with a possible D match to TRBD1 (5 bases). Trimming cost V 2 bases and J 6 bases, with 18 bases left between them. The CDR3 totals 15 residues. Germline-derived CDR1 and CDR2 are SGHRS and YFSETQ.

In its sample, this clonotype was seen a few times. The genes are TRBV9 and TRBJ2-7, with D possibly being TRBD1 (5 bases). CDR1 is SGDLS, CDR2 YYNGEE, per germline. Trimming cost V 4 bases and J 5 bases, with 19 bases left between them. The CDR3 is 15 amino acids. DNA for the CDR3: TGTGCCAGCAGCCCCCGAGTCAGGGAAGGGAACGAGCAGTACTTC. Protein: CASSPRVREGNEQYF.

The sample holds a few counts of this clonotype. The chain recombines TRBV20-1 with TRBJ1-3, with D tentatively TRBD1 (5 bases). The V gene's germline CDR1 is DFQATT and CDR2 SNEGSKA (reference sequence). V shed 1 base and J shed 0 bases, with 7 bases lying between them. This CDR3 spans 14 amino acids. DNA for the CDR3: TGCAGTGCTAGAGGGGACCGCTCTGGAAACACCATATATTTT. This translates into CSARGDRSGNTIYF.

This clonotype was detected many times. This chain uses TRBV11-1 with TRBJ2-1; D remains ambiguous. The germline V and J ends were trimmed by 4 bases and 4 bases, with 5 bases remaining between them. The CDR3 consists of 12 residues. From germline, CDR1 is SGHAT and CDR2 FQDESV (reference sequence). CDR3 bases: TGTGCCAGCAGCTCCAAGTACAATGAGCAGTTCTTC. Its protein product is CASSSKYNEQFF.

The chain combines TRBV7-2 with TRBJ2-1; D is perhaps TRBD2 (5 bases). There are 14 residues in the CDR3. The V gene's germline CDR1 is SGHTA and CDR2 FQGNSA. The V end lost 3 bases, the J end lost 9 bases, and 15 bases lay between the germline ends. CDR3 bases: TGTGCCAGCAGCTTTCATTCCCTCCGGGGTGAGCAGTTCTTC. This sequence encodes CASSFHSLRGEQFF.

The chain employs TRBV29-1 and TRBJ2-3; 7 nucleotides line up with TRBD1. The CDR3 totals 12 residues. Germline CDR1 is SQVTM and CDR2 is ANQGSEA. Trimming cost V 6 bases and J 6 bases; bases outside gene matches: 6. The CDR3 DNA reads TGCAGCGTCCACAGGGGCAGGGATACGCAGTATTTT. Its protein is CSVHRGRDTQYF.

Of note for this clonotype: A read error may account for a junction end that differs from germline. The DNA for the CDR3 is TGTGTCAGCAGTTTAAGGGGGCCCTACGAGCAGTACTTC. Its protein product is CVSSLRGPYEQYF. The chain uses TRBV12-3 or TRBV12-4 and TRBJ2-5; 7 bases match TRBD1. The DNA end lines up better with TRBJ2-7; the J call may be wrong. This CDR3 is built from 13 residues.

J is TRBJ2-7 and V is TRBV7-9; perhaps TRBD2 as D (5 bases). The length of the CDR3 is 14 residues. Trimming took 4 bases from V and 5 from J, leaving 15 bases between them. Per the germline V gene, CDR1 is SEHNR and CDR2 is FQNEAQ (reference sequence). CDR3 coding DNA: TGTGCCAGCAGCTCAGGAACTAGGTGGGACGAGCAGTACTTC. Residues: CASSSGTRWDEQYF.

This chain links TRBV7-6 with TRBJ1-6, with D maybe TRBD1 (5 bases). This CDR3 has 17 residues. Deletions cut 1 base from V and 5 bases from J, with 15 bases between. In germline, CDR1 is SGHVS, CDR2 FNYEAQ. In DNA, the CDR3 is TGTGCCAGCAGCTTAGTGGGCCCGGGGGTCCATAATTCACCCCTCCACTTT. Its translation is CASSLVGPGVHNSPLHF.